Described below is a single TCR beta chain sequence and its context. Study processing details: Using reference gene primer amplification, nucleated cell counts were estimated. Here immunoSEQ multiplex PCR was the method, and the copy in TCRdb shows in-frame clones only, minus some. For V, J and clone size, that table is used; D and trimming come from the DNA. The sample includes under 150,000 clones, more than 70% of them seen just once. This entry is derived from a study of blood T cell repertoires in COVID-19. Study-wide background: The origin of the acute and convalescent COVID-19 samples was the United States, Italy and Spain.

In germline, CDR1 is KGHDR, CDR2 SFDVKD. The CDR3 has 18 residues. The junction had 12 bases not matched to a gene; V was cut back by 7 bases and J by 0 bases. The chain recombines TRBV24-1 with TRBJ1-1; 11 positions agree with TRBD1. The receptor's source is an older man with acute or convalescent COVID-19. The sequenced material came from peripheral blood. The CDR3, as DNA: TGTGCCACCAGAGGGACAGGGGGAAGGTTGTACGTGAACACTGAAGCTTTCTTT. Translating gives CATRGTGGRLYVNTEAFF.